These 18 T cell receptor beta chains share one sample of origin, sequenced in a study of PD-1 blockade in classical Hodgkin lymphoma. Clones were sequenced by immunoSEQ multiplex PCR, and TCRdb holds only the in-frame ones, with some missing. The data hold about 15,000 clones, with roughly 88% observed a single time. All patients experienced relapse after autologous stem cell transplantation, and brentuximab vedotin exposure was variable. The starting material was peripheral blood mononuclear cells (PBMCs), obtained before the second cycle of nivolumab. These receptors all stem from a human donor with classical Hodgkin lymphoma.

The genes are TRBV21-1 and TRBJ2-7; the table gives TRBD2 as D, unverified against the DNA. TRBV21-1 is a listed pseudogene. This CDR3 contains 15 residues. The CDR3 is CASSRIAGGWYEQYF. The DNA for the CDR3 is TGTGCCAGCAGCCGGATAGCGGGGGGATGGTACGAGCAGTACTTC.

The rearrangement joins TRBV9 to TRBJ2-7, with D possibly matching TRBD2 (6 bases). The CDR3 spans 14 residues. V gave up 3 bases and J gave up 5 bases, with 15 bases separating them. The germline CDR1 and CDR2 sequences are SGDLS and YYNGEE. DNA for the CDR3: TGTGCCAGCAGCGCGGAGGGCCTTGGGGACGAGCAGTACTTC. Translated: CASSAEGLGDEQYF.

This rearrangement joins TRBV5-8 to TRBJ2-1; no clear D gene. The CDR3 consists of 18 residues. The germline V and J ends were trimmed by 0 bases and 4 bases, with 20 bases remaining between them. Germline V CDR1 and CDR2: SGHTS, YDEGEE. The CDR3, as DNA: TGTGCCAGCAGCTTGGGTTCCCACAGCATGGGTGGATACAATGAGCAGTTCTTC. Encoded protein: CASSLGSHSMGGYNEQFF.

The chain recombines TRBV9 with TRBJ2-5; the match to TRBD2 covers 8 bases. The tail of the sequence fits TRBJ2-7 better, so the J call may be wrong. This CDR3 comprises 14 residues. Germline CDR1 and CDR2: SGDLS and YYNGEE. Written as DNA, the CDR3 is TGTGCCAGCAGCGTAACTAGCGGCTCCTACGAGCAGTACTTC. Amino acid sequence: CASSVTSGSYEQYF.

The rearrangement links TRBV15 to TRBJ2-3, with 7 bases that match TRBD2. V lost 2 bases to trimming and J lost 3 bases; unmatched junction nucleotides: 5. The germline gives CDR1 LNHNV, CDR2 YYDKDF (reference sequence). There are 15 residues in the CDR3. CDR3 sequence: CATSRNGRITDTQYF. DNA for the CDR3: TGTGCCACCAGCAGAAACGGGAGGATTACAGATACGCAGTATTTT.

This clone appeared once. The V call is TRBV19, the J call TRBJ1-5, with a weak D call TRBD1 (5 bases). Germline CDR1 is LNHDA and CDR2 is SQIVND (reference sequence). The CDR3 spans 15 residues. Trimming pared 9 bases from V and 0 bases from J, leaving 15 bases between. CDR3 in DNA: TGTGCCAGCCTTGGGGCACACTATAGCAATCAGCCCCAGCATTTT. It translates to CASLGAHYSNQPQHF.

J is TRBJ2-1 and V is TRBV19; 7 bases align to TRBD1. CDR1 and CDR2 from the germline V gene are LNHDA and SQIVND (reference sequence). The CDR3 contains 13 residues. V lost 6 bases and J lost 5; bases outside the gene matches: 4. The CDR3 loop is CASSYRGDNEQFF. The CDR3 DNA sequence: TGTGCCAGTAGCTACAGGGGTGACAATGAGCAGTTCTTC.

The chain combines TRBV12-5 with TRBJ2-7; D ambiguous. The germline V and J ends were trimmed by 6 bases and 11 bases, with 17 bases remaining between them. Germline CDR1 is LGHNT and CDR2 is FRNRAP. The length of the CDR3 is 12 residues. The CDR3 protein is CASGPLPQIEYF. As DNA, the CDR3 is TGTGCTAGTGGCCCACTTCCTCAAATCGAGTACTTC.

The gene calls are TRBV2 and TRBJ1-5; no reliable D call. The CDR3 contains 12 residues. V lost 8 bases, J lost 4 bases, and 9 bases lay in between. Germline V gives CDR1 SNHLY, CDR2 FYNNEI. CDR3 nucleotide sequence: TGTGCCAGCCGTAGATTGAATCAGCCCCAGCATTTT. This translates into CASRRLNQPQHF.

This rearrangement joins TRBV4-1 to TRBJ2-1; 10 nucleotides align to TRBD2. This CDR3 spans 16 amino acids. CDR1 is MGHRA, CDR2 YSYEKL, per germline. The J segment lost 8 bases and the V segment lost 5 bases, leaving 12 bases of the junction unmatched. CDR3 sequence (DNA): TGCGCCAGCAGCTTCCGGACTAGCGGAAAGCCCCATGAGCAGTTCTTC. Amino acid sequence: CASSFRTSGKPHEQFF.

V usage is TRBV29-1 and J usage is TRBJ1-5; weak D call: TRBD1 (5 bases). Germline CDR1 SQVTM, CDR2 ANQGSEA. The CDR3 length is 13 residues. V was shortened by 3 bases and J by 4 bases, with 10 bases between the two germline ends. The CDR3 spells CSVEAGNNQPQHF. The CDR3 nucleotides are TGCAGCGTTGAGGCAGGGAATAATCAGCCCCAGCATTTT.

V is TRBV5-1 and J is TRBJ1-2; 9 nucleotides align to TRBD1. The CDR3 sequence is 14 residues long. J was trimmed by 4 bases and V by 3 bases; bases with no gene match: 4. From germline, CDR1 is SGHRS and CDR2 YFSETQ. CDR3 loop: CASSWGTGTYGYTF. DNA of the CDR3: TGCGCCAGCAGCTGGGGGACAGGGACCTATGGCTACACCTTC.

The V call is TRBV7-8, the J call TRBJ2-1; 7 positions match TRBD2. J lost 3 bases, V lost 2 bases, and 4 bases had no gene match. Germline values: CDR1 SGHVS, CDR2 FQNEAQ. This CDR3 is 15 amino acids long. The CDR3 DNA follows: TGTGCCAGCAGCTTATACCGGGAGGTCTACAATGAGCAGTTCTTC. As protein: CASSLYREVYNEQFF.

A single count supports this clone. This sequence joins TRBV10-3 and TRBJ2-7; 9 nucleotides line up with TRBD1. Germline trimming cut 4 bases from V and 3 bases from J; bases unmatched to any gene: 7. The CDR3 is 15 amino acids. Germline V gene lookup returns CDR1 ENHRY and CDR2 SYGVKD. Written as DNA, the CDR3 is TGTGCCATCAGTGGAGGACAGGGGTTGAACTACGAGCAGTACTTC. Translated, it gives CAISGGQGLNYEQYF.

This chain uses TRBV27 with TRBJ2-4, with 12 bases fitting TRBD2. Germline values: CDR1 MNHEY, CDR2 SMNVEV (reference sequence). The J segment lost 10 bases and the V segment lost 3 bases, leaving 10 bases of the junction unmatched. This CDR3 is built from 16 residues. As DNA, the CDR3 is TGTGCCAGCAGTTTCCGGACTAGCGGGGTCCAGGGGATTCAGTACTTC. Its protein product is CASSFRTSGVQGIQYF.

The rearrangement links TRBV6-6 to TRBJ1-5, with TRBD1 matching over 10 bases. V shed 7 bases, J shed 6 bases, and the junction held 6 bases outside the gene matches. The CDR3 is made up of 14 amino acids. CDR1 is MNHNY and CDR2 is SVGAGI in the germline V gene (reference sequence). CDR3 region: CASTRQGAGQPQHF. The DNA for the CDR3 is TGTGCCAGCACGAGACAGGGGGCAGGTCAGCCCCAGCATTTT.

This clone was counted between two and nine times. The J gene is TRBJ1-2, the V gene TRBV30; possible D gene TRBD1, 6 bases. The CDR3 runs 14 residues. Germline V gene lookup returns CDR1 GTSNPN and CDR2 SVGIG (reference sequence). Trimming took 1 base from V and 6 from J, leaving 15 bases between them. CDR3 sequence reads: CAWSAGYGGHGYTF. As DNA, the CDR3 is TGTGCCTGGAGTGCGGGCTACGGGGGCCATGGCTACACCTTC.

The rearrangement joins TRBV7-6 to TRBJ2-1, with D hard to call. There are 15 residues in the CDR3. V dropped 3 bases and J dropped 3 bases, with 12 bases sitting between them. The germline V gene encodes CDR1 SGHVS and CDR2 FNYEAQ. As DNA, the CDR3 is TGTGCCAGCAGCTTTGAGAGCGCCGTCTACAATGAGCAGTTCTTC. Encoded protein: CASSFESAVYNEQFF. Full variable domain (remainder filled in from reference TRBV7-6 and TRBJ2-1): GAGVSQSPRYKVTKRGQDVALRCDPISGHVSLYWYRQALGQGPEFLTYFNYEAQQDKSGLPNDRFSAERPEGSISTLTIQRTEQRDSAMYRCASSFESAVYNEQFFGPGTRLTVL.